This T cell receptor (beta chain) was retrieved from a study of cytomegalovirus exposure and HLA in healthy donors. Background on the study: A subsequent analysis stated that the 90 to 150 validation repertoires were run on the same platform as the 600 to 750 first-cohort repertoires. Regarding the study as a whole: The listing of roughly 160 TCR beta chains classed them as cytomegalovirus-associated. Most TCR sequences were seen very rarely across donors, but some public TCRs occurred in many.

About this clone: What it binds is not known.

TCRdb's copy holds only in-frame clones and misses some; the assay was immunoSEQ multiplex PCR. The data show about 130,000 clones, with about 87% seen just once and around 5.9% held by the top ten. The donors were part of the validation cohort of fewer than 150 subjects. That cohort was separate from the first cohort, which comprised 670 or so subjects. CDR3 length: 17 residues. Trimming left V 3 bases short and J 8 bases short, with 20 bases between. Germline CDR1 is MDHEN and CDR2 is SYDVKM. This receptor was identified in a woman between 25 and 40 years old in good health and CMV-seropositive. Sequencing was performed on PBMCs. The gene calls are TRBV28 and TRBJ1-6; weak D call: TRBD1 (5 bases). The CDR3 DNA reads TGTGCCAGCAGTTTCTTCTATCGCGGGACGGAAGATTCACCCCTCCACTTT. Encoded protein: CASSFFYRGTEDSPLHF.